These T cell receptor beta chains were read from a single sample in a study of blood T cell repertoires in COVID-19. TCRdb's table, derived via immunoSEQ multiplex PCR, lists solely in-frame clones and lacks some. The sample consists of around 150,000 clones, 84% of them appearing once. The sequenced material came from peripheral blood. These receptor sequences come from a man aged 65 to 79 with acute or convalescent COVID-19. CDR3s include the opening cysteine and the closing phenylalanine or tryptophan. The order of the fields is clone size, V gene, D gene, J gene, CDR3 protein, CDR3 DNA. A D gene is named only where the DNA matches it firmly. A clone size is listed for some rows: how often the clone was seen (once, few, many), or a class if it is expanded.

size: few
V: TRBV12-3/TRBV12-4
D: NA
J: TRBJ2-7
CDR3: CASSLQGIEQYF
DNA: TGTGCCAGCAGTCTGCAGGGAATCGAGCAGTACTTC

size: NA
V: TRBV19
D: NA
J: TRBJ1-1
CDR3: CASSLTVANTEAFF
DNA: TGTGCCAGTAGTCTGACAGTCGCGAACACTGAAGCTTTCTTT

size: NA
V: TRBV5-1
D: TRBD1
J: TRBJ1-2
CDR3: CASRPGQGEGGYTF
DNA: TGCGCCAGCAGACCCGGACAGGGGGAAGGCGGCTACACCTTC

size: NA
V: TRBV6-2/TRBV6-3
D: NA
J: TRBJ1-1
CDR3: CASSYSRDTEAFF
DNA: TGTGCCAGCAGTTACTCGAGGGACACTGAAGCTTTCTTT

size: NA
V: TRBV6-4
D: NA
J: TRBJ1-3
CDR3: CASTGAHSGNTIYF
DNA: TGTGCCAGCACTGGGGCCCACTCTGGAAACACCATATATTTT

size: NA
V: TRBV7-8
D: TRBD1
J: TRBJ1-5
CDR3: CASSPGGGQKGNQPQHF
DNA: TGTGCCAGCAGCCCCGGGGGGGGACAGAAGGGAAATCAGCCCCAGCATTTT

size: NA
V: TRBV5-5
D: TRBD1
J: TRBJ1-5
CDR3: CASSLGQGGHQPQHF
DNA: TGTGCCAGCAGCTTGGGACAGGGGGGCCATCAGCCCCAGCATTTT

size: NA
V: TRBV9
D: TRBD2
J: TRBJ2-1
CDR3: CASSVGTISYNEQFF
DNA: TGTGCCAGCAGCGTGGGGACTATCTCCTACAATGAGCAGTTCTTC

size: NA
V: TRBV18
D: NA
J: TRBJ1-4
CDR3: CASSHARDEKLFF
DNA: TGTGCCAGCTCACACGCACGCGATGAAAAACTGTTTTTT

size: NA
V: TRBV25-1
D: NA
J: TRBJ1-3
CDR3: CASSEFRGSGNTIYF
DNA: TGTGCCAGCAGTGAATTCCGGGGGTCTGGAAACACCATATATTTT

size: NA
V: TRBV3-1/TRBV3-2
D: TRBD2
J: TRBJ2-5
CDR3: CASSQRGGTSLFYF
DNA: TGTGCCAGCAGCCAGAGGGGGGGGACTAGTCTCTTCTACTTC

size: NA
V: TRBV21-1
D: NA
J: TRBJ2-7
CDR3: CASSKALRGDLYEQYF
DNA: TGTGCCAGCAGCAAAGCGCTCAGGGGCGACCTCTACGAGCAGTACTTC

size: NA
V: TRBV9
D: NA
J: TRBJ2-2
CDR3: CASSVGQVANTGELFF
DNA: TGTGCCAGCAGCGTAGGGCAGGTTGCGAACACCGGGGAGCTGTTTTTT

size: few
V: TRBV12-3/TRBV12-4
D: TRBD1
J: TRBJ1-6
CDR3: CASSLATGAPLHF
DNA: TGTGCCAGCAGTCTGGCAACAGGGGCGCCCCTCCACTTT

size: NA
V: TRBV9
D: NA
J: TRBJ2-1
CDR3: CASSVGGLGYNEQFF
DNA: TGTGCCAGCAGCGTAGGTGGACTGGGCTACAATGAGCAGTTCTTC

size: NA
V: TRBV11-1
D: TRBD1
J: TRBJ1-1
CDR3: CASSPQGDTEAFF
DNA: TGTGCCAGCAGCCCTCAGGGGGACACTGAAGCTTTCTTT

size: NA
V: TRBV28
D: TRBD1
J: TRBJ1-2
CDR3: CASSSQGDGYGYTF
DNA: TGTGCCAGCAGTTCCCAGGGGGATGGCTATGGCTACACCTTC

size: NA
V: TRBV7-3
D: NA
J: TRBJ1-1
CDR3: CASSLAGGAEAFF
DNA: TGTGCCAGCAGCTTAGCGGGGGGAGCGGAGGCTTTCTTT

size: once
V: TRBV6-4
D: TRBD2
J: TRBJ2-1
CDR3: CASSDGASGSSYNEQFF
DNA: TGTGCCAGCAGTGACGGGGCTAGCGGGAGCTCCTACAATGAGCAGTTCTTC

size: NA
V: TRBV6-5
D: NA
J: TRBJ1-4
CDR3: CASGGDATNEKLFF
DNA: TGTGCCAGCGGGGGGGATGCAACTAATGAAAAACTGTTTTTT

size: NA
V: TRBV6-5
D: NA
J: TRBJ1-4
CDR3: CASSYRGAINEKLFF
DNA: TGTGCCAGCAGTTACCGGGGGGCGATAAACGAAAAACTGTTTTTT

size: NA
V: TRBV14
D: NA
J: TRBJ2-1
CDR3: CASSQGYYNEQFF
DNA: TGTGCCAGCAGCCAAGGCTACTACAATGAGCAGTTCTTC

size: few
V: TRBV2
D: NA
J: TRBJ2-7
CDR3: CASSRQALGQYEQYF
DNA: TGTGCCAGCTCCCGACAGGCGTTAGGCCAATACGAGCAGTACTTC

size: NA
V: TRBV30
D: TRBD1
J: TRBJ1-4
CDR3: CAWSAGRGNEKLFF
DNA: TGTGCCTGGAGTGCGGGCAGGGGGAATGAAAAACTGTTTTTT

size: NA
V: TRBV7-3
D: NA
J: TRBJ1-6
CDR3: CASSLQGNSPLHF
DNA: TGTGCCAGCAGCTTACAGGGAAATTCACCCCTCCACTTT

size: NA
V: TRBV28
D: TRBD1
J: TRBJ1-5
CDR3: CASSFPTGKAQPQHF
DNA: TGTGCCAGCAGTTTCCCGACAGGGAAGGCTCAGCCCCAGCATTTT

size: NA
V: TRBV9
D: TRBD1
J: TRBJ2-3
CDR3: CASSVGTGVGTDTQYF
DNA: TGTGCCAGCAGCGTGGGGACAGGGGTGGGCACAGATACGCAGTATTTT

size: NA
V: TRBV24-1
D: TRBD1
J: TRBJ1-6
CDR3: CATSAPGDRGRVCLHF
DNA: TGTGCCACCAGTGCACCGGGGGACAGGGGGCGAGTATGCCTCCACTTT

size: NA
V: TRBV6-5
D: TRBD1
J: TRBJ2-5
CDR3: CASSYTLTGGETQYF
DNA: TGTGCCAGCAGTTACACCCTGACAGGGGGAGAGACCCAGTACTTC

size: NA
V: TRBV12-3/TRBV12-4
D: NA
J: TRBJ2-7
CDR3: CASSLQGVEQYF
DNA: TGTGCCAGCAGCCTACAGGGAGTCGAGCAGTACTTC

size: NA
V: TRBV9
D: TRBD2
J: TRBJ2-7
CDR3: CASSVGAGELNEQYF
DNA: TGTGCCAGCAGCGTAGGTGCGGGAGAACTTAACGAGCAGTACTTC

size: few
V: TRBV25-1
D: TRBD1
J: TRBJ2-1
CDR3: CASSVRDRANEQFF
DNA: TGTGCCAGCAGTGTTCGGGACAGGGCGAATGAGCAGTTCTTC

size: NA
V: TRBV7-2
D: TRBD1
J: TRBJ2-7
CDR3: CASSSTGVSEQYF
DNA: TGTGCCAGCAGCTCTACAGGGGTCAGCGAGCAGTACTTC

size: NA
V: TRBV12-3/TRBV12-4
D: NA
J: TRBJ1-2
CDR3: CASSFAGNYGYTF
DNA: TGTGCCAGCAGTTTTGCAGGAAACTATGGCTACACCTTC

size: once
V: TRBV7-3
D: TRBD1
J: TRBJ1-1
CDR3: CASSFEGADTEAFF
DNA: TGTGCCAGCAGCTTCGAGGGGGCTGACACTGAAGCTTTCTTT

size: NA
V: TRBV18
D: NA
J: TRBJ2-4
CDR3: CASSPSALLAKNIQYF
DNA: TGTGCCAGCTCACCAAGCGCACTTCTAGCCAAAAACATTCAGTACTTC

size: NA
V: TRBV9
D: NA
J: TRBJ1-3
CDR3: CASSVAQGSPGNTIYF
DNA: TGTGCCAGCAGCGTAGCGCAGGGGAGCCCTGGAAACACCATATATTTT